This T cell receptor beta chain was obtained from a study of T cells in Graves' hyperthyroidism and ophthalmopathy (dated by TCRdb to the late 2010s). Turning to the overall study: Peripheral blood was collected at initial diagnosis, before any treatment. A discovery cohort of around 100 patients, about 43 with Graves' ophthalmopathy and more than 55 with stable Graves' hyperthyroidism, was used to find distinguishing TCR V-J signatures. Whether ophthalmopathy could be predicted prospectively was tested in an independent validation cohort made up of about 20 hyperthyroidism patients plus 17 patients who later progressed to ophthalmopathy. The 100 or so discovery patients were divided at random into training and test sets in a 7:3 ratio. In addition, the study compared T-cell repertoires in thyroid tissue and in blood from about 6 Graves' hyperthyroidism patients. Following sampling, methimazole starting at 30 mg daily was given to hyperthyroidism patients, and high-dose intravenous methylprednisolone was given to ophthalmopathy patients. The paper describes TCR Vbeta CDR3 sequencing of 130 to 150 peripheral blood samples, made up of 43 ophthalmopathy patients, approximately 73 hyperthyroidism patients and roughly 17 progressor patients. Study-level results and caveats: In validation, the model predicted progression to ophthalmopathy a median of about 6 months before onset, with around 70% sensitivity and 72.22% specificity. Sample size was not statistically predetermined, and blinding of investigators to group allocation was not performed. Most expanded thyroid clonotypes (frequency above 0.001) were also detected in blood, a finding suggesting that blood repertoires may reflect thyroid immune responses. A 13 V-J signature model separated ophthalmopathy from stable hyperthyroidism, with nearly 90% sensitivity and roughly 81% specificity in cross-validation and 80%/75% in testing.

There are many counts of this clonotype. This receptor's antigen is unknown. No much larger clone is present one base from it, and per-base qualities are unavailable. Hyperthyroidism patients were newly diagnosed, with disease duration under 2 months, and aged 18 to 65 years. Patients with uncontrolled infections, other autoimmune diseases, pregnancy or lactation were excluded. Diagnoses were established on the basis of clinical symptoms, serum thyroxine and TRAb, thyroid ultrasound, and orbital computed tomography. Blood from progressor patients was collected at the time of first diagnosis with hyperthyroidism, before any ophthalmopathy symptoms had appeared. Ficoll-Paque density gradient centrifugation was used to isolate PBMCs from approximately 11 ml of fresh peripheral blood. Progressor patients were first diagnosed with Graves' hyperthyroidism and then developed ophthalmopathy during follow-up. Total RNA was extracted with Trizol reagent, and quality was checked on an Agilent 2100 Bioanalyzer.

According to the germline V gene, CDR1 reads SGHVS and CDR2 reads FQNEAQ. V is reduced by 0 bases and J by 5 bases, leaving a spacing of 14 bases between them. The CDR3 holds 15 amino acids from the cysteine to the phenylalanine. The retained sequence is limited to the CDR3, 45 bases, with the frame set at the first base. Amplification of TCR beta CDR3 regions was carried out from RNA transcripts. The TCR CDR3 was subjected to a first round of RT-PCR using the HTBI primer set and the Qiagen OneStep RT-PCR kit. The libraries were constructed in a second round of multiplex PCR and then size-selected and purified. Libraries were sequenced paired-end with 100 bp reads on an Illumina HiSeq2000. Per the authors' processing: Raw data were processed with SOAPnuke, discarding reads with adapters, uncalled bases, mean Phred below 15, or no exact constant-primer or identifier match. COPE v1.2.5 was used to merge the high-quality paired reads, and each unique nucleotide sequence was defined as a clonotype. MiTCR v1.1 was used to align the clonotypes against IMGT TRBV, TRBD and TRBJ reference segments. The analysis included only V-J combinations with a frequency above 0.0001, which together covered around 99% of the repertoires. A TCS score was defined as the ratio of F50 (clonal expansion) to E x V (chaos), with BLOSUM62-based TCRdist applied between CDR3 peptides within each V-J. Welch's t-statistics and random forest reduced roughly 500 V-J features to fewer than 15, which were used in a naive Bayes classifier (R e1071). The public reads were quality trimmed at Q25 with fastp and then assembled into clones with MiXCR by TCRdb, keeping productive beta chains. CDR3 protein duplicates are merged, each entry listing the most common genes and DNA. The V and J calls and clone size come from TCRdb's table, not from the authors' own analysis. The sample table shows 350,000 or so distinct CDR3 sequences, and roughly 17% are seen once. Almost 35% of the sample is held by the ten biggest clonotypes.

The specimen was blood. The receptor's source is a woman under 40 with Graves' hyperthyroidism that later progressed to Graves' ophthalmopathy. In this chain, TRBV7-8 is recombined with TRBJ2-7, with TRBD1 perhaps the D gene, on 6 matching bases. The nucleotides read TGTGCCAGCAGCTTAGCGCCCCAGGGGCTGGACGAGCAGTACTTC. This translates into CASSLAPQGLDEQYF.